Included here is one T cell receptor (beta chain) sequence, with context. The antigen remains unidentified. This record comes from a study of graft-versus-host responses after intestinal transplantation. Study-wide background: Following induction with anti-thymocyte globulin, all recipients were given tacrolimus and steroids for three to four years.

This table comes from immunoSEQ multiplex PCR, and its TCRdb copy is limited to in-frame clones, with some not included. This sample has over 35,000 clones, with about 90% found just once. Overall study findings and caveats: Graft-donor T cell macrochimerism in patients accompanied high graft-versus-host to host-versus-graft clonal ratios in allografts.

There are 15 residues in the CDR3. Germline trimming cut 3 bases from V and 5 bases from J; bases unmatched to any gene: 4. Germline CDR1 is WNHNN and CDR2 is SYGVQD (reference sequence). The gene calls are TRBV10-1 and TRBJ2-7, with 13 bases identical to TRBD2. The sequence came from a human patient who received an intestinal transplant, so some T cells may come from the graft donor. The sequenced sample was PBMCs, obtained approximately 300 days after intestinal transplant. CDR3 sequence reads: CASSEGLAGVNEQYF. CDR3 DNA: TGCGCCAGCAGTGAAGGACTAGCGGGGGTCAACGAGCAGTACTTC.